This TCR beta chain was retrieved from a study of T cell clonotyping in hematopoietic cell transplantation. In the study overall: Pretransplant recipient samples were taken after cytoreduction.

Here immunoSEQ multiplex PCR was the method, and the copy in TCRdb shows in-frame clones only, minus some. The profile covers around 19,000 clones, with 86% appearing a single time and around 7.7% taken by the ten largest. Time point defined: recipient sample about 28 days before transplant, after cytoreduction. Whole-study results and caveats: Recipient TCR diversity dropped after transplant; expanded clonotypes rose from day 30 to 180. Few recipient clonotypes overlapped donors; over 97% were de novo at given depth.

In regard to this clone: Its cognate antigen is unknown.

Germline V CDR1 and CDR2: SEHNR, FQNEAQ (reference sequence). The V gene lost 5 bases and the J gene lost 15 bases, with 17 bases spanning the gap. The CDR3 has 12 amino acids. The rearrangement links TRBV7-9 to TRBJ1-5; D is perhaps TRBD1 (5 bases). The sequences come from peripheral blood mononuclear cells, collected before stem cell transplant. The sequence was collected from a man aged 50 or older with acute myeloid leukemia. Some clones in this sample may be carry-over from other donors' samples. DNA of the CDR3: TGTGCCAGCAGCCCATTATTGGAGGGGCGGCATTTT. Protein product: CASSPLLEGRHF.